Following are 4 T cell receptor beta chains from one sample sequenced in a study of blood T cells in healthy people across ages. A sample-barcoded 5' primer and a J-beta primer mix were used in a second PCR of about 7 to 12 cycles. TCRdb reprocessed the 5' RACE reads with MiXCR, giving one entry per CDR3 protein. The table has hundreds of thousands of distinct CDR3 sequences, 32% seen once. Sequenced material: blood. The receptors were sampled from an elderly woman in good health.

There are many counts of this clonotype. The rearrangement joins TRBV5-6 to TRBJ1-4, with 7 bases matching TRBD1. The CDR3 contains 17 residues. Trimming cost V 3 bases and J 4 bases; bases outside gene matches: 12. In germline, CDR1 is SGHDT, CDR2 YYEEEE. The CDR3 DNA is TGTGCCAGCAGCTCGCCGAATCGGGACAGCTTTAATGAAAAACTGTTTTTT. The encoded protein is CASSSPNRDSFNEKLFF.

This clonotype was seen just once. Possible read error: a much larger clone is one base away. V gene TRBV25-1 combines with J gene TRBJ2-5; D uncertain. The CDR3 runs 15 residues. The germline V gene encodes CDR1 MGHDK and CDR2 SYGVNS. The CDR3 sequence is CASSEPTVYQGTQYF. CDR3 in DNA: TGTGCCAGCAGTGAACCCACAGTGTACCAAGGGACCCAGTACTTC.

The V call is TRBV6-1, the J call TRBJ1-2; possible D gene TRBD1, 5 bases. CDR1 is MNHNS, CDR2 SASEGT, per germline. CDR3 length: 16 residues. The V gene lost 2 bases and the J gene lost 4 bases, with 17 bases spanning the gap. Here the CDR3 reads CASSETGRTRVYGYTF. CDR3 in DNA: TGTGCCAGCAGTGAAACGGGACGGACAAGAGTCTATGGCTACACCTTC.

The sample holds a few counts of this clonotype. An end of the junction does not agree with germline; a read error may underlie this. This chain uses TRBV20-1 with TRBJ1-4; D gene unclear. The CDR3 consists of 13 residues. Germline V lookup: CDR1 DFQATT, CDR2 SNEGSKA (reference sequence). CDR3 amino acids: CSAMGGTNEKRFF. The CDR3 bases are TGCAGTGCTATGGGAGGAACTAATGAAAAACGGTTTTTT.